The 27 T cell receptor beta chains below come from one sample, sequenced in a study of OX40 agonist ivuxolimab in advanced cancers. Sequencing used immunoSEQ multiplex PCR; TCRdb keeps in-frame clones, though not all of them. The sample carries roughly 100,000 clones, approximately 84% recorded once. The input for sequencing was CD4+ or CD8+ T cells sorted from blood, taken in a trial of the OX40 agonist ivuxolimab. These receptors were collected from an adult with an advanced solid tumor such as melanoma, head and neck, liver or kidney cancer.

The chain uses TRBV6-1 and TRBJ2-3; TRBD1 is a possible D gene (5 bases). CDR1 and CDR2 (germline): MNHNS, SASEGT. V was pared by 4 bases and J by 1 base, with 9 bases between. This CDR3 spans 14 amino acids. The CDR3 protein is CASSAGMGTDTQYF. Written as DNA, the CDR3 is TGTGCCAGCAGTGCAGGGATGGGCACAGATACGCAGTATTTT.

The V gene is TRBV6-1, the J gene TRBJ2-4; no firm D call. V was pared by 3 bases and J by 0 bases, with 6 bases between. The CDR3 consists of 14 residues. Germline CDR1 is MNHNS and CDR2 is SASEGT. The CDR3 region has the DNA TGTGCCAGCAGTGAGGGCGGAGCCAAAAACATTCAGTACTTC. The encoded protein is CASSEGGAKNIQYF.

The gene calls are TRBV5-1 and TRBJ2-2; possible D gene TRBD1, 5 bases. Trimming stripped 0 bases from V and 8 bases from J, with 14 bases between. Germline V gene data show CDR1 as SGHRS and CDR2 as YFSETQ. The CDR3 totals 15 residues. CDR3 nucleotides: TGCGCCAGCAGCTTGGACACCAGGGTAGGAGGGGAGCTGTTTTTT. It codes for CASSLDTRVGGELFF.

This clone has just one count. CDR3: CASSGKHLNTEAFF. The CDR3 DNA reads TGCGCCAGCAGTGGCAAGCATCTGAACACTGAAGCTTTCTTT. The J gene is TRBJ1-1, the V gene TRBV5-1; D remains unclear. Germline values: CDR1 SGHRS, CDR2 YFSETQ. V lost 5 bases to trimming and J lost 0 bases, with 11 bases between them. This CDR3 contains 14 residues. Full variable domain (outside the CDR3, taken from reference TRBV5-1 and TRBJ1-1): KAGVTQTPRYLIKTRGQQVTLSCSPISGHRSVSWYQQTPGQGLQFLFEYFSETQRNKGNFPGRFSGRQFSNSRSEMNVSTLELGDSALYLCASSGKHLNTEAFFGQGTRLTVV.

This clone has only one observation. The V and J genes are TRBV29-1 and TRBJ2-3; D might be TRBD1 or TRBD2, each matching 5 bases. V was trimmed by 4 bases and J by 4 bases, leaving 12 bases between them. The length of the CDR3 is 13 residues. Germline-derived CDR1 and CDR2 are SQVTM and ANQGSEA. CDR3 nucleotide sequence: TGCAGCGTTGTTGGGGGTTCCGCAGATACGCAGTATTTT. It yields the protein CSVVGGSADTQYF.

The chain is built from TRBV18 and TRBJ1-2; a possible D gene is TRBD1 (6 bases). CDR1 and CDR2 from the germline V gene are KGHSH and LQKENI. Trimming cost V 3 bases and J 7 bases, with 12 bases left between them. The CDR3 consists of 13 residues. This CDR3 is CASSPGTTSGYTF. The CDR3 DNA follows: TGTGCCAGCTCACCCGGGACAACATCTGGCTACACCTTC.

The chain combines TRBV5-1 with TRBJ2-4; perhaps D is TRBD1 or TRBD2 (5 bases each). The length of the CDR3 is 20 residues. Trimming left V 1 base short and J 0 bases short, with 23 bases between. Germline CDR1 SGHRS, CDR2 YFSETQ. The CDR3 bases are TGCGCCAGCAGCTTGTCGGGGACCGCTAATTCAAACCTAGCCAAAAACATTCAGTACTTC. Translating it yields CASSLSGTANSNLAKNIQYF.

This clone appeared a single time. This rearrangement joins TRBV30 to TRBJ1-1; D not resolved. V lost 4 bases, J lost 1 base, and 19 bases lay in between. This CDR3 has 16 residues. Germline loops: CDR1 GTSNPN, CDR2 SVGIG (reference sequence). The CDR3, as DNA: TGTGCCTGGACATTTCCAACCTTCCTTTCGAACACTGAAGCTTTCTTT. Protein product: CAWTFPTFLSNTEAFF.

The CDR3 DNA is TGTGCCAGCAGCCAAATTGGACTAGCGGGGGAAGGGAGCATTCAGTACTTC. Residues: CASSQIGLAGEGSIQYF. The chain couples TRBV7-3 to TRBJ2-4; 13 nucleotides line up with TRBD2. J was trimmed by 9 bases and V by 5 bases; bases with no gene match: 13. This CDR3 comprises 17 residues. Germline-derived CDR1 and CDR2 are SGHTA and FQGTGA.

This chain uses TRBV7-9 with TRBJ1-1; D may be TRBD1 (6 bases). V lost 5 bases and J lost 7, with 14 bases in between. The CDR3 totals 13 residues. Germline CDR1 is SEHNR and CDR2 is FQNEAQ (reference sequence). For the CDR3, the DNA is TGTGCCAGCAGCCCTCAGACAGGAATTGAAGCTTTCTTT. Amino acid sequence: CASSPQTGIEAFF. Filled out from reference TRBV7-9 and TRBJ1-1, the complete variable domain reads DTGVSQNPRHKITKRGQNVTFRCDPISEHNRLYWYRQTLGQGPEFLTYFQNEAQLEKSRLLSDRFSAERPKGSFSTLEIQRTEQGDSAMYLCASSPQTGIEAFFGQGTRLTVV.

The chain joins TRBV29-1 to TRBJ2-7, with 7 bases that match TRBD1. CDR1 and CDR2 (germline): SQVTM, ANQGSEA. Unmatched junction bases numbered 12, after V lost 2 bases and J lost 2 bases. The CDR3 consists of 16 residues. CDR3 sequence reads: CSVELQVPGTAYEQYF. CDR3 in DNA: TGCAGCGTTGAACTCCAAGTCCCGGGGACAGCCTACGAGCAGTACTTC.

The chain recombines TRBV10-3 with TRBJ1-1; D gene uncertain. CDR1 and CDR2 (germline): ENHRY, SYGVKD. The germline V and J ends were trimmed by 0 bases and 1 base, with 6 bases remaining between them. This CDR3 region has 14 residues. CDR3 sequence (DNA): TGTGCCATCAGTGAGTCGGAATGGAACACTGAAGCTTTCTTT. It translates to CAISESEWNTEAFF.

As DNA, the CDR3 is TGTGCCAGCAGCTTAGTTATTGAGCAGTTCTTC. Translated: CASSLVIEQFF. V usage is TRBV7-9 and J usage is TRBJ2-1; D unclear. CDR3 length: 11 residues. CDR1 is SEHNR and CDR2 is FQNEAQ in the germline V gene (reference sequence). The V and J ends lost 1 base and 9 bases respectively, with 4 bases between them.

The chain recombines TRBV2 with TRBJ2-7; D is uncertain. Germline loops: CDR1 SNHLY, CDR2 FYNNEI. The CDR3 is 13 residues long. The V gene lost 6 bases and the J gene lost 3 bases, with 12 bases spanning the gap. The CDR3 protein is CASSEWKGYEQYF. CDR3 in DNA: TGTGCCAGCAGCGAATGGAAGGGCTACGAGCAGTACTTC.

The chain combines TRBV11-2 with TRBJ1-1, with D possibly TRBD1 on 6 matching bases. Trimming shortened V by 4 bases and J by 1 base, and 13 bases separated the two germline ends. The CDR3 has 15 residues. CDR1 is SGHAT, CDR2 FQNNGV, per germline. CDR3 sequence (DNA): TGTGCCAGCAGCTCCTGGGACATCGAGAACACTGAAGCTTTCTTT. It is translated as CASSSWDIENTEAFF.

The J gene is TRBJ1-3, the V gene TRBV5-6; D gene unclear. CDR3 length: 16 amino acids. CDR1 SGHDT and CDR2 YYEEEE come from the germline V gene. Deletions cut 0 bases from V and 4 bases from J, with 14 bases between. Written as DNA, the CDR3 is TGTGCCAGCAGCTTGGGACACCCGAAGGGAGGAAACACCATATATTTT. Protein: CASSLGHPKGGNTIYF.

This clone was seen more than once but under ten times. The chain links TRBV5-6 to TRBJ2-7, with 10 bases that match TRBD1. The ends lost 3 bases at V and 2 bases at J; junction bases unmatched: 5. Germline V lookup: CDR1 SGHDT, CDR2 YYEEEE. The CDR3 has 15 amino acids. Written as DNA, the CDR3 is TGTGCCAGCAGCTCCTGGGACAGGGGAACCTACGAGCAGTACTTC. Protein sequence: CASSSWDRGTYEQYF.

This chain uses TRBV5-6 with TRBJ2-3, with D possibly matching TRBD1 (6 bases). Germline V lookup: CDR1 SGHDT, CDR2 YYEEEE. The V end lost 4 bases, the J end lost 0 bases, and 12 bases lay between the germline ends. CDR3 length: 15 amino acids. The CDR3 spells CASSPDRISTDTQYF. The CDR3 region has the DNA TGTGCCAGCAGCCCCGACAGGATAAGCACAGATACGCAGTATTTT.

CDR3 protein: CASSLDGGVNEQFF. Here the CDR3 DNA reads TGTGCCAGCAGCTTGGACGGAGGGGTCAATGAGCAGTTCTTC. V is TRBV5-8 and J is TRBJ2-1, with D perhaps TRBD2 (6 bases). Between the trimmed V and J ends, which lost 0 bases and 6 bases, there was a span of 10 bases. CDR3 length: 14 residues. The germline V gene has CDR1 SGHTS and CDR2 YDEGEE.

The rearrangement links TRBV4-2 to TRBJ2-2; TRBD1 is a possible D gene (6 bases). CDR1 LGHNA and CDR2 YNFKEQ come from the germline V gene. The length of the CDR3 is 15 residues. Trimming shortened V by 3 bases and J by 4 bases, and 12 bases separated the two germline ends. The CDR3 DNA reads TGTGCCAGCAGCCAGTGGGACACGGCCACCGGGGAGCTGTTTTTT. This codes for CASSQWDTATGELFF.

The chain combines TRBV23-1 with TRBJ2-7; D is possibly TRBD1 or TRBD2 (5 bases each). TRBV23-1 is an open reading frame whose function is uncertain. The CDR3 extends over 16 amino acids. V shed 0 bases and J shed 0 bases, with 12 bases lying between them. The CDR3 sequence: CASSQSCEGSSYEQYF. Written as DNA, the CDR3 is TGCGCCAGCAGTCAATCGTGTGAGGGGAGCTCCTACGAGCAGTACTTC.

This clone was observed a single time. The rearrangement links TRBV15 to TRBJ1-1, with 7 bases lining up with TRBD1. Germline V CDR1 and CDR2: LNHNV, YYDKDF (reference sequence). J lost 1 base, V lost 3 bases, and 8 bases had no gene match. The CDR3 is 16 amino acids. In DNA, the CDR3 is TGTGCCACCAGCAGCCGACAGGGAAGGACGAACACTGAAGCTTTCTTT. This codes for CATSSRQGRTNTEAFF. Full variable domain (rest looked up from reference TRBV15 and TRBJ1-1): DAMVIQNPRYQVTQFGKPVTLSCSQTLNHNVMYWYQQKSSQAPKLLFHYYDKDFNNEADTPDNFQSRRPNTSFCFLDIRSPGLGDTAMYLCATSSRQGRTNTEAFFGQGTRLTVV.

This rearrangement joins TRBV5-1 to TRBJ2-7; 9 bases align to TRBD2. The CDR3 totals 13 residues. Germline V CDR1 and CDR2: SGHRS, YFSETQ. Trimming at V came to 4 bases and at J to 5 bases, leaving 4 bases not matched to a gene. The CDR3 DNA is TGCGCCAGCAGCCTTAGCGGGAGAGACGAGCAGTACTTC. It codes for CASSLSGRDEQYF.

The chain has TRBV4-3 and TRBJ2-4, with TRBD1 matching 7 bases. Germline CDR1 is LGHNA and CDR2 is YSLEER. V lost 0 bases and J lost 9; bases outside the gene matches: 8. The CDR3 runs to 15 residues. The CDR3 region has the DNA TGCGCCAGCAGCCAAGAATATGGCAGGGGGTTCATTCAGTACTTC. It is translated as CASSQEYGRGFIQYF.

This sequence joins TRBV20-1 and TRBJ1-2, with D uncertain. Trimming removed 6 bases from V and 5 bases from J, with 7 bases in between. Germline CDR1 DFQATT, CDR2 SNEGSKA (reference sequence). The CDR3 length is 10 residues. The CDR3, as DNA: TGCAGTGCCCGGGAGTATGGCTACACCTTC. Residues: CSAREYGYTF.

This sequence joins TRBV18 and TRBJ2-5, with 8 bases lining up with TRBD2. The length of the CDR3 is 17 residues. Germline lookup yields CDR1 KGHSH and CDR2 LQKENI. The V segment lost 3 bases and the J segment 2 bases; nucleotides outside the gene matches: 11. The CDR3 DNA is TGTGCCAGCTCACCTTTCTCAGCGGGAGCGGGTCAAGAGACCCAGTACTTC. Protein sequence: CASSPFSAGAGQETQYF.

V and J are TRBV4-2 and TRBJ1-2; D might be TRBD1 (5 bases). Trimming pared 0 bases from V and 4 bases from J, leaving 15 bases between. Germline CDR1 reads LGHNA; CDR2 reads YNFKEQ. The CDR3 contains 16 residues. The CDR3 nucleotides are TGTGCCAGCAGCCAAGATGCGAGGGGCTCCGGCTATGGCTACACCTTC. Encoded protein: CASSQDARGSGYGYTF.